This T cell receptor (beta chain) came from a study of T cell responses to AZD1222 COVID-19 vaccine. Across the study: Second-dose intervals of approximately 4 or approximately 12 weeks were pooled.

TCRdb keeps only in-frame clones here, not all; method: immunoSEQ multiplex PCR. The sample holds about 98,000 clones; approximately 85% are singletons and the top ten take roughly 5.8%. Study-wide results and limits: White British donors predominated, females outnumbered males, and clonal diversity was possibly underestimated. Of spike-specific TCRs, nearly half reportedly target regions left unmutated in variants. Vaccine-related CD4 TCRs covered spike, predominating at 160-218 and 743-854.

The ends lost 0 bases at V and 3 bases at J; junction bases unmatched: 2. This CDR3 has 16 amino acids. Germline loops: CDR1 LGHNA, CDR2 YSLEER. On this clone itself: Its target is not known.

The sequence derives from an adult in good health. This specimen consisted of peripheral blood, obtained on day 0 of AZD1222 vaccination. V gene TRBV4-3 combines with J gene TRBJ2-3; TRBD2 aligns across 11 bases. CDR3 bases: TGCGCCAGCAGCCAAGATGCTAGCGGGAGGACAGATACGCAGTATTTT. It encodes CASSQDASGRTDTQYF.